The sequence of this T cell receptor (beta chain) was determined in a study of blood T cells in healthy people across ages. Whole-study findings and limits: The recorded TCR beta diversity per million T cells decreased in a roughly linear manner with age.

The CDR3 loop spans 16 amino acids. Trimming removed 0 bases at V and 6 bases at J, with 16 bases between. At least ten counts were recorded for this clonotype. Its target is not known. A second PCR, run for about 7 to 11 cycles, used a sample-barcoded 5' primer plus a J-beta primer mix. TCRdb itself ran the 5' RACE reads through MiXCR, one entry per CDR3 protein. The data contain fewer than 900,000 distinct CDR3 sequences, 30% to 45% of them singletons. The specimen sequenced was blood. The clonotype originates from a man between 18 and 35 years old in good health. The V gene is TRBV12-3 or TRBV12-4, the J gene TRBJ2-3, with a weak D call TRBD2 (6 bases). The CDR3 region is CASSLASGGFSDTQYF. CDR3 coding DNA: TGTGCCAGCAGTTTAGCAAGTGGAGGGTTCTCTGATACGCAGTATTTT.